Listed here are 10 T cell receptor beta chains from one sample, sequenced in a study of T-cell reconstitution after alpha-beta-depleted transplantation in children listed by TCRdb under 2016. The library was built by means of PCR. Sequencing used an Illumina HiSeq 2500. To normalize quantification of the TCRbeta repertoire, the TCR libraries were built with molecular barcoding that relied on unique molecular identifiers. The public reads were run again by TCRdb, first through fastp at Q25 and then through MiXCR, and only productive beta chains were kept. Entries are consolidated by CDR3 protein sequence, retaining the most common genes and DNA. The sample profile shows about 480,000 distinct CDR3 sequences; under 15% of them were found once. The biggest ten clones account for less than 6.5% of the sample. The sequences come from PBMCs from the stem cell graft donor, collected from the stem cell graft. Every receptor here comes from a human donor who donated a stem cell graft to a child with combined immunodeficiency.

The table lists this clonotype with a few counts. The rearrangement uses TRBV12-3 or TRBV12-4 and TRBJ1-5; D may be TRBD1 (6 bases). V lost 8 bases to trimming and J lost 4 bases, with 15 bases between them. This CDR3 contains 14 residues. This CDR3 is CASGQGSRNQPQHF. CDR3 coding DNA: TGTGCCAGCGGTCAGGGGAGCAGGAATCAGCCCCAGCATTTT.

At least ten counts were recorded for this clonotype. This chain links TRBV20-1 with TRBJ2-7; D unclear. V lost 3 bases to trimming and J lost 4 bases, with 10 bases between them. The length of the CDR3 is 12 residues. The germline V gene has CDR1 DFQATT and CDR2 SNEGSKA (reference sequence). As DNA, the CDR3 is TGCAGTGCTAGGGAAGTGGAATACGAGCAGTACTTC. This sequence encodes CSAREVEYEQYF.

This clonotype was seen more than once but under ten times. The chain recombines TRBV15 with TRBJ2-5; weak D call: TRBD2 (5 bases). Germline-derived CDR1 and CDR2 are LNHNV and YYDKDF (reference sequence). V gave up 8 bases and J gave up 5 bases, with 18 bases separating them. This CDR3 is 14 amino acids long. The CDR3 coding sequence is TGTGCCACCGCCGATACTAGATATGTGGAGACCCAGTACTTC. Its protein is CATADTRYVETQYF.

The chain couples TRBV12-3 or TRBV12-4 to TRBJ2-5; no clear D gene. V was shortened by 0 bases and J by 5 bases, with 19 bases between the two germline ends. CDR3 size: 17 residues. Here the CDR3 reads CASSLALRQTRWETQYF. Here the CDR3 DNA reads TGTGCCAGCAGTTTAGCGCTTCGGCAGACTCGGTGGGAGACCCAGTACTTC.

The J gene is TRBJ2-1, the V gene TRBV15; maybe TRBD2 (6 bases). The CDR3 covers 14 residues. V lost 4 bases and J 8 bases, leaving 15 bases between the germline ends. Germline V lookup: CDR1 LNHNV, CDR2 YYDKDF (reference sequence). In nucleotides, the CDR3 is TGTGCCACCAGCACCCGGGGGTCAGACCATGAGCAGTTCTTC. Its translation is CATSTRGSDHEQFF.

The genes are TRBV18 and TRBJ2-1; 9 nucleotides line up with TRBD1. The germline CDR1 and CDR2 sequences are KGHSH and LQKENI. CDR3 size: 18 residues. The V segment lost 6 bases and the J segment 3 bases; nucleotides outside the gene matches: 15. The CDR3 sequence is CASSTSNFAGQGYNEQFF. The CDR3 DNA reads as TGTGCCAGCTCCACCAGTAACTTCGCGGGACAGGGCTACAATGAGCAGTTCTTC.

The chain has TRBV27 and TRBJ2-7, with a tentative D call TRBD2 (6 bases). V lost 6 bases and J 3 bases, leaving 12 bases between the germline ends. Germline lookup yields CDR1 MNHEY and CDR2 SMNVEV (reference sequence). The CDR3 spans 13 residues. CDR3 bases: TGTGCCAGCAGACGAACGGGACTCTACGAGCAGTACTTC. This gives the protein CASRRTGLYEQYF.

In this sample, this clonotype turned up many times. The rearrangement links TRBV7-8 to TRBJ2-1, with D possibly matching TRBD2 (5 bases). V lost 5 bases, J lost 9 bases, and 11 bases lay in between. The CDR3 has 12 residues. Per germline, CDR1 SGHVS and CDR2 FQNEAQ. CDR3 sequence: CASSKFSVEQFF. CDR3 coding DNA: TGTGCCAGCAGCAAATTTAGCGTTGAGCAGTTCTTC.

This clonotype has only a few counts. V usage is TRBV7-8 and J usage is TRBJ2-7, with 10 bases aligning to TRBD2. The CDR3 covers 16 residues. J lost 0 bases, V lost 1 base, and 3 bases had no gene match. In germline, CDR1 is SGHVS, CDR2 FQNEAQ. This CDR3 reads CASSLVPSGSSYEQYF. CDR3 nucleotide sequence: TGTGCCAGCAGCTTAGTGCCTAGCGGGAGCTCCTACGAGCAGTACTTC.

This clonotype was seen a handful of times. V and J are TRBV12-3 or TRBV12-4 and TRBJ2-5, with 8 bases that match TRBD2. The CDR3 runs to 16 residues. Trimming removed 7 bases from V and 10 bases from J; junction bases left unmatched: 20. CDR3 coding DNA: TGTGCCAGCATCTCCCGAGGGCGGGAGGACACGGGGGACCAGTACTTC. Protein: CASISRGREDTGDQYF.